These 4 T cell receptor beta chains were sequenced from one sample in a study of molecular identifiers for immune sequencing clone quantification. One entry per CDR3 protein, called by TCRdb with MiXCR from the PCR reads. This table holds 68,000 or so distinct CDR3 sequences, 15% to 20% found once. Sequences were obtained from naive CD8+ T cells from blood, with Jurkat cell RNA spiked in. This sample's subset: FACS-sorted CD8+CD4-CCR7+CD45RA+ naive T cells. All receptors derive from a human donor in good health. Some libraries in this study had Jurkat cell RNA spiked in.

This clonotype was recorded many times. The J gene is TRBJ1-1, the V gene TRBV29-1, with a tentative D call TRBD1 (5 bases). The CDR3 runs to 12 residues. V lost 6 bases and J 1 base, leaving 9 bases between the germline ends. The V gene's germline CDR1 is SQVTM and CDR2 ANQGSEA. DNA of the CDR3: TGCAGCGTGTCCACAGGGAACACTGAAGCTTTCTTT. Protein: CSVSTGNTEAFF.

V and J are TRBV30 and TRBJ2-2; no firm D call. Trimming pared 0 bases from V and 5 bases from J, leaving 7 bases between. CDR3 size: 13 residues. The germline V gene has CDR1 GTSNPN and CDR2 SVGIG (reference sequence). CDR3 bases: TGTGCCTGGAGTGTACAAGGGACCGGGGAGCTGTTTTTT. Its translation is CAWSVQGTGELFF.

This clonotype has ten or more counts. The J gene is TRBJ2-7, the V gene TRBV5-1; TRBD2 is a possible D gene (5 bases). Trimming shortened V by 1 base and J by 7 bases, and 24 bases separated the two germline ends. The V gene's germline CDR1 is SGHRS and CDR2 YFSETQ. This CDR3 spans 17 amino acids. This CDR3 is CASSLSPSRSFVGEQYF. The CDR3 DNA sequence: TGCGCCAGCAGCTTGAGTCCTAGCCGGTCGTTTGTTGGGGAGCAGTACTTC.

Worth noting for this clonotype: Being one base from a much bigger clone, this may be a read error. V and J are TRBV7-9 and TRBJ1-1; 7 bases align to TRBD1. Trimming cost V 2 bases and J 7 bases; bases outside gene matches: 7. The CDR3 runs to 14 residues. Germline V gene lookup returns CDR1 SEHNR and CDR2 FQNEAQ (reference sequence). The CDR3 here is CASSLNLGQSEAFF. The CDR3, as DNA: TGTGCCAGCAGCTTAAACCTGGGACAGAGTGAAGCTTTCTTT.